These 20 T cell receptor beta chains were all obtained from the same sample, sequenced in a study of blood T cell repertoires in COVID-19. Data came from immunoSEQ multiplex PCR; TCRdb stores just in-frame clones and leaves some out. The table has more than 50,000 clones, about four fifths seen once. Sequenced input: peripheral blood. The receptors stem from a human donor in a cohort sampled during active COVID-19.

The V gene is TRBV5-1, the J gene TRBJ1-2; the match to TRBD1 covers 10 bases. The V and J ends lost 4 bases and 7 bases, in that order; junction bases with no gene match: 13. The CDR3 is made up of 16 amino acids. Germline-derived CDR1 and CDR2 are SGHRS and YFSETQ. The CDR3 bases are TGCGCCAGCAGCGCCGACAGGGGGCGCGTGGCCGGTGGCTACACCTTC. Its protein is CASSADRGRVAGGYTF.

V usage is TRBV15 and J usage is TRBJ2-7; 10 bases fit TRBD2. The CDR3 loop spans 14 amino acids. The V gene end was trimmed by 4 bases and the J gene end by 4 bases; junction bases not matched to a gene: 4. Germline loops: CDR1 LNHNV, CDR2 YYDKDF (reference sequence). CDR3 bases: TGTGCCACCAGCACGCGGACTAGCGGTTACGAGCAGTACTTC. Translated, it gives CATSTRTSGYEQYF.

The rearrangement joins TRBV29-1 to TRBJ2-7; 11 positions match TRBD2. The germline CDR1 and CDR2 sequences are SQVTM and ANQGSEA. This CDR3 is built from 13 residues. Germline trimming cut 5 bases from V and 7 bases from J; bases unmatched to any gene: 7. The CDR3, as DNA: TGCAGCGTTCGGACTAGCGGGCTTTGGGAGCAGTACTTC. Translating it yields CSVRTSGLWEQYF.

The V gene is TRBV5-1, the J gene TRBJ2-1; TRBD2 aligns across 10 bases. The junction had 7 bases not matched to a gene; V was cut back by 0 bases and J by 7 bases. The CDR3 has 16 residues. Germline values: CDR1 SGHRS, CDR2 YFSETQ. As DNA, the CDR3 is TGCGCCAGCAGCTTGGTTCCAGCGGGAGGGCCAAATGAGCAGTTCTTC. The encoded protein is CASSLVPAGGPNEQFF.

The gene calls are TRBV27 and TRBJ2-1; TRBD2 is a possible D gene (5 bases). The germline CDR1 and CDR2 sequences are MNHEY and SMNVEV (reference sequence). The CDR3 extends over 16 amino acids. V lost 5 bases and J lost 5, with 19 bases in between. The chain's CDR3 is CASSPGNGKVNNEQFF. CDR3 sequence (DNA): TGTGCCAGCAGTCCCGGGAATGGAAAGGTGAACAATGAGCAGTTCTTC.

This chain links TRBV6-1 with TRBJ1-3, with D uncertain. Trimming left V 2 bases short and J 4 bases short, with 12 bases between. The germline gives CDR1 MNHNS, CDR2 SASEGT. This CDR3 has 15 amino acids. CDR3 in amino acids: CASSESLGRGNTIYF. CDR3 DNA: TGTGCCAGCAGTGAAAGTCTGGGGAGAGGAAACACCATATATTTT.

This clone appeared a single time. V usage is TRBV30 and J usage is TRBJ2-1, with TRBD1 as a possible D gene (6 bases). The CDR3 is 14 residues long. Germline CDR1 is GTSNPN and CDR2 is SVGIG (reference sequence). V was cut by 3 bases and J by 5 bases, with 14 bases left in between. Here the CDR3 reads CAWREGQPNNEQFF. CDR3 nucleotide sequence: TGTGCCTGGAGGGAAGGACAGCCGAACAATGAGCAGTTCTTC.

The gene calls are TRBV7-8 and TRBJ2-7, with D perhaps TRBD2 (6 bases). From germline, CDR1 is SGHVS and CDR2 FQNEAQ. Trimming took 0 bases from V and 7 from J, leaving 16 bases between them. This CDR3 is built from 15 residues. CDR3 protein: CASSLASSAPGEQYF. The CDR3 region has the DNA TGTGCCAGCAGCTTAGCGTCTAGCGCCCCTGGGGAGCAGTACTTC.

This chain uses TRBV7-8 with TRBJ1-5; 9 nucleotides align to TRBD1. V gave up 1 base and J gave up 6 bases; unmatched junction bases: 7. From germline, CDR1 is SGHVS and CDR2 FQNEAQ. The CDR3 covers 16 residues. The CDR3 DNA follows: TGTGCCAGCAGCTTAGTGGGAACAGGGGGCTTTCAGCCCCAGCATTTT. Translated, it gives CASSLVGTGGFQPQHF.

This clone was seen more than once but under ten times. The V gene is TRBV30, the J gene TRBJ1-5, with a tentative D call TRBD1 (5 bases). CDR1 is GTSNPN and CDR2 is SVGIG in the germline V gene (reference sequence). The CDR3 has 14 amino acids. Between the trimmed V and J ends, which lost 4 bases and 5 bases, there was a span of 15 bases. CDR3 sequence: CAWKGQSRDQPQHF. CDR3 nucleotides: TGTGCCTGGAAGGGGCAGTCGAGAGATCAGCCCCAGCATTTT.

The chain combines TRBV25-1 with TRBJ2-7; TRBD2 matches 8 bases. Germline CDR1 and CDR2: MGHDK and SYGVNS. J lost 3 bases, V lost 1 base, and 8 bases had no gene match. The CDR3 contains 16 residues. The CDR3, as DNA: TGTGCCAGCAGTGAATTGGGGACTAGTAGTATCTACGAGCAGTACTTC. Protein product: CASSELGTSSIYEQYF.

Only a few counts were recorded for this clone. The V and J genes are TRBV6-2 or TRBV6-3 and TRBJ2-7; 9 bases agree with TRBD1. V trimming: 5 bases; J trimming: 4 bases; junction bases outside the gene matches: 6. Germline V gives CDR1 MNHEY, CDR2 SVGEGT. The CDR3 is 14 residues long. The CDR3: CASSVPGQGYEQYF. The CDR3 DNA follows: TGTGCCAGCAGTGTCCCGGGACAGGGATACGAGCAGTACTTC.

The V and J genes are TRBV25-1 and TRBJ1-2; possibly TRBD1 for D (5 bases). Trimming left V 2 bases short and J 0 bases short, with 7 bases between. The CDR3 consists of 14 residues. Germline assignment: CDR1 MGHDK and CDR2 SYGVNS. This CDR3 reads CASSEAGPNYGYTF. CDR3 coding DNA: TGTGCCAGCAGTGAAGCAGGGCCTAACTATGGCTACACCTTC.

The chain uses TRBV6-1 and TRBJ2-7; 11 nucleotides align to TRBD2. Germline CDR1 and CDR2: MNHNS and SASEGT. The J segment lost 4 bases and the V segment lost 1 base, leaving 0 bases of the junction unmatched. The CDR3 extends over 14 amino acids. The CDR3 region is CASSEVAGGYEQYF. DNA for the CDR3: TGTGCCAGCAGTGAAGTAGCGGGAGGGTACGAGCAGTACTTC.

This sequence joins TRBV9 and TRBJ2-4; 10 bases are a match to TRBD1. The CDR3 covers 14 residues. The V segment lost 3 bases and the J segment 8 bases; nucleotides outside the gene matches: 5. Germline CDR1 reads SGDLS; CDR2 reads YYNGEE. Here the CDR3 reads CASSEYGQGDIQYF. CDR3 DNA: TGTGCCAGCAGCGAATATGGACAGGGGGACATTCAGTACTTC.

Regarding this clone: A read error may account for a junction end that differs from germline. The chain is built from TRBV3-1 (or the pseudogene TRBV3-2) and TRBJ2-7; D is possibly TRBD1 (6 bases). Germline lookup yields CDR1 LGHDT and CDR2 YNNKEL (reference sequence). The CDR3 has 14 amino acids. In DNA form, the CDR3 reads TGTGCCAGCAACCAAAGACAGGACAGAGGCGAGCAGTACTTC. As protein: CASNQRQDRGEQYF.

V and J are TRBV28 and TRBJ1-5, with TRBD1 matching over 9 bases. CDR1 MDHEN and CDR2 SYDVKM come from the germline V gene. The junction had 0 bases not matched to a gene; V was cut back by 6 bases and J by 6 bases. This CDR3 is built from 12 residues. Here the CDR3 DNA reads TGTGCCAGCAGACAGGGGGCTCAGCCCCAGCATTTT. Translating gives CASRQGAQPQHF.

This clone has only a few counts. The genes are TRBV28 and TRBJ2-5; 14 positions match TRBD2. Germline V gene lookup returns CDR1 MDHEN and CDR2 SYDVKM. This CDR3 has 15 residues. J gave up 4 bases and V 5 bases, and 3 bases lay outside the gene matches. The DNA for the CDR3 is TGTGCCAGCAGTCGGGGACTAGCGGGAGTAGAGACCCAGTACTTC. Encoded protein: CASSRGLAGVETQYF.

V usage is TRBV4-2 and J usage is TRBJ1-4, with TRBD1 identical over 7 bases. The V segment lost 0 bases and the J segment 1 base; nucleotides outside the gene matches: 8. The CDR3 runs to 18 residues. CDR1 and CDR2 (germline): LGHNA, YNFKEQ. The chain's CDR3 is CASSQDPQGEETNEKLFF. The DNA for the CDR3 is TGTGCCAGCAGCCAAGATCCGCAGGGGGAGGAAACTAATGAAAAACTGTTTTTT.

This clone was seen a handful of times. J is TRBJ2-1 and V is TRBV7-3; TRBD2 aligns across 8 bases. Per the germline V gene, CDR1 is SGHTA and CDR2 is FQGTGA. The CDR3 is 15 amino acids. The junction had 8 bases not matched to a gene; V was cut back by 5 bases and J by 5 bases. Here the CDR3 reads CASSQTGGWDNEQFF. In DNA, the CDR3 is TGTGCCAGCAGCCAAACGGGAGGGTGGGACAATGAGCAGTTCTTC.